This is a list of T cell receptor beta chains from one sample in a study of T cell repertoires in cytomegalovirus infection. Antigen specificity for these receptors is unknown. One entry per CDR3 protein results from TCRdb running MiXCR on the reads. The sample contains about 830,000 distinct CDR3 sequences, less than 35% of which appear only once. The specimen comprised cultured CD8+ T cells from PBMCs, sampled from culture after CMV antigen stimulation. The receptors were sampled from a human donor in good health (CMV status not recorded). Some clones in this sample may be carry-over from other donors' samples. CDR3s include the opening cysteine and the closing phenylalanine or tryptophan. D genes are given only for firm matches. A row's size may be missing; if present it is once, few, many or a size class.

J gene: TRBJ1-2
clone size: few
V gene: TRBV24-1
D gene: TRBD1
CDR3 DNA: TGTGCCACCAGTGAGCTTACAGGGGGCGGCTATGGCTACACCTTC
CDR3 protein: CATSELTGGGYGYTF

J gene: TRBJ1-4
clone size: few
V gene: TRBV7-6
D gene: -
CDR3 DNA: TGTGCCAGCAGCTTTGCGGGGACCCATGAAAGAAAACTGTTTTTT
CDR3 protein: CASSFAGTHERKLFF

J gene: TRBJ1-1
clone size: -
V gene: TRBV20-1
D gene: -
CDR3 DNA: TGCAGTGTGGTCTTCATGAACACTGAAGCTTTCTTT
CDR3 protein: CSVVFMNTEAFF

J gene: TRBJ2-1
clone size: few
V gene: TRBV28
D gene: TRBD1
CDR3 DNA: TGTGCCAGCAGTTTAAGGACTTATATCGGACAGGGCCAGTTCTTC
CDR3 protein: CASSLRTYIGQGQFF

J gene: TRBJ2-3
clone size: -
V gene: TRBV14
D gene: -
CDR3 DNA: TGTGCCAGCAGCCCACCGCTGGACGCAGATACGCAGTATTTT
CDR3 protein: CASSPPLDADTQYF

J gene: TRBJ1-2
clone size: -
V gene: TRBV5-6
D gene: -
CDR3 DNA: TGTGCCAGCAGCGGAGGACAGACTCCGATCTATGGCTACACCTTC
CDR3 protein: CASSGGQTPIYGYTF

J gene: TRBJ1-6
clone size: -
V gene: TRBV11-2
D gene: -
CDR3 DNA: TGTGCCAGCAGCTTAGCCCCGGGAGGGGGTTCACCCCTCCACTTT
CDR3 protein: CASSLAPGGGSPLHF

J gene: TRBJ2-2
clone size: -
V gene: TRBV5-5
D gene: TRBD1
CDR3 DNA: TGTGCCAGCAGCTGCGGGACAGGGCGCACCGGGGAGCTGTTTTTT
CDR3 protein: CASSCGTGRTGELFF

J gene: TRBJ1-1
clone size: -
V gene: TRBV2
D gene: TRBD1
CDR3 DNA: TGTGCCAGCAGTGCTGGGGACAGGGGGCTCCGGTATGGGACTTTCTTT
CDR3 protein: CASSAGDRGLRYGTFF

J gene: TRBJ2-1
clone size: -
V gene: TRBV6-2/TRBV6-3
D gene: -
CDR3 DNA: TGTGCCAGCAGTTCCCTCCTGACAGGATACAATGAGCAGTTCTTC
CDR3 protein: CASSSLLTGYNEQFF

J gene: TRBJ2-1
clone size: -
V gene: TRBV4-1
D gene: -
CDR3 DNA: TGCGCCAGCAGCCAAGATGGGGTCGGGTTCTACAATGAGCAGTTCTTC
CDR3 protein: CASSQDGVGFYNEQFF

J gene: TRBJ1-4
clone size: few
V gene: TRBV2
D gene: TRBD1
CDR3 DNA: TGTGCCAGCAGTGCATTGAAGGGGGCGGATGAAAAACTGTTTTTT
CDR3 protein: CASSALKGADEKLFF

J gene: TRBJ1-5
clone size: -
V gene: TRBV6-1
D gene: -
CDR3 DNA: TGTGCCACCACGAATCAGCCCCAGCATTTT
CDR3 protein: CATTNQPQHF

J gene: TRBJ2-7
clone size: many
V gene: TRBV10-1
D gene: TRBD2
CDR3 DNA: TGCGCCAGCAGTGAACAGCGGGGGGGAGAAGAGCAGTACTTC
CDR3 protein: CASSEQRGGEEQYF

J gene: TRBJ1-5
clone size: -
V gene: TRBV5-6
D gene: TRBD1
CDR3 DNA: TGTGCCAGCAGCTTTGGGACAGGTCCTACGAAGCCCCAGCATTTT
CDR3 protein: CASSFGTGPTKPQHF

J gene: TRBJ2-1
clone size: few
V gene: TRBV27
D gene: -
CDR3 DNA: TGTGCCAGCAGTTTCACAGACAAGAGCAATGAGCAGTTCTTC
CDR3 protein: CASSFTDKSNEQFF

J gene: TRBJ2-3
clone size: many
V gene: TRBV12-3/TRBV12-4
D gene: TRBD2
CDR3 DNA: TGTGCCAGCAGCCCCCTGCTAAGACCCGGGAGGGATACGCAGTATTTT
CDR3 protein: CASSPLLRPGRDTQYF

J gene: TRBJ1-5
clone size: -
V gene: TRBV6-1
D gene: -
CDR3 DNA: TGTGCCAGCAGTGTTAAATTGGGCAATCAGCCCCAGCATTTT
CDR3 protein: CASSVKLGNQPQHF

J gene: TRBJ1-1
clone size: few
V gene: TRBV27
D gene: -
CDR3 DNA: TGTGCCAGCAGTCCATCCAGCCCGAACACTGAAGCTTTCTTT
CDR3 protein: CASSPSSPNTEAFF

J gene: TRBJ2-1
clone size: few
V gene: TRBV19
D gene: TRBD1
CDR3 DNA: TGTGCCAGTAGCCTACGGGACAGGTTTTCGAATCCGATCAATGAGCAGTTCTTC
CDR3 protein: CASSLRDRFSNPINEQFF

J gene: TRBJ2-1
clone size: -
V gene: TRBV5-8
D gene: -
CDR3 DNA: TGTGCCAGCAGCTTGGAAAGGGGCATCTACAATGAGCAGTTCTTC
CDR3 protein: CASSLERGIYNEQFF

J gene: TRBJ2-4
clone size: once
V gene: TRBV5-4
D gene: -
CDR3 DNA: TGTGCCAGCAGCTTGAGGAGAGAGGTTCCGGCCAAAAACATTCAGTACTTC
CDR3 protein: CASSLRREVPAKNIQYF

J gene: TRBJ2-7
clone size: many
V gene: TRBV6-5
D gene: -
CDR3 DNA: TGTGCCAGCAGTTATTCGAGTCCTCCCCTTTACGAGCAGTACTTC
CDR3 protein: CASSYSSPPLYEQYF

J gene: TRBJ2-1
clone size: few
V gene: TRBV6-2/TRBV6-3
D gene: -
CDR3 DNA: TGTGCCAGCAGTTACGTCGTGAGTATGGAGCAGTTCTTC
CDR3 protein: CASSYVVSMEQFF

J gene: TRBJ1-5
clone size: -
V gene: TRBV9
D gene: -
CDR3 DNA: TGTGCCAGCAGCGTCGGGGGGGGCGCAGGGCAGCCCCAGCATTTT
CDR3 protein: CASSVGGGAGQPQHF

J gene: TRBJ2-1
clone size: -
V gene: TRBV14
D gene: -
CDR3 DNA: TGTGCCAGCAGCCAAGGGGGTTCTTCATTCGCTTCCTACAATGAGCAGTTCTTC
CDR3 protein: CASSQGGSSFASYNEQFF